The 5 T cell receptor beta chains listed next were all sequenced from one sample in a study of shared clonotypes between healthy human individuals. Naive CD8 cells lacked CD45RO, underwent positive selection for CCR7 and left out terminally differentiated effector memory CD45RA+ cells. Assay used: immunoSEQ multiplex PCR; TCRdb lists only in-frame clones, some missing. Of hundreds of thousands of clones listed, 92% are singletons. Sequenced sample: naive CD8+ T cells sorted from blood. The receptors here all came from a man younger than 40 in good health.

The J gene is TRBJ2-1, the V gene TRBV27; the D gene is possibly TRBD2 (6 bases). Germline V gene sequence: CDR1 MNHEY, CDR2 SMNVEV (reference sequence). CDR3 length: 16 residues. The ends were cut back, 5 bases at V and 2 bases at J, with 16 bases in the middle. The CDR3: CASSRDRSGAYNEQFF. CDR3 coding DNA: TGTGCCAGCAGTCGGGACCGCTCGGGAGCCTACAATGAGCAGTTCTTC.

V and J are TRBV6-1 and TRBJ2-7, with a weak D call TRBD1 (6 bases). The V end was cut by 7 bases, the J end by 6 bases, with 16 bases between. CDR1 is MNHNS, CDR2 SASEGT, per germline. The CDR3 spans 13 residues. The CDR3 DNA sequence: TGTGCCAGCACAGACGGAGGACAGCGCGAGCAGTACTTC. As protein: CASTDGGQREQYF.

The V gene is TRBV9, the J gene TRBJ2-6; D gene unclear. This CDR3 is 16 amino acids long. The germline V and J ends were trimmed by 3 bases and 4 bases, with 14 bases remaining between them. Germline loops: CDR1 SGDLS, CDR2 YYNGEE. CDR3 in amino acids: CASSAGALGGANVLTF. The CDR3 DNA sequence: TGTGCCAGCAGCGCAGGAGCCTTAGGGGGGGCCAACGTCCTGACTTTC. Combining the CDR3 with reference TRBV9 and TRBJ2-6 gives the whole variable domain DSGVTQTPKHLITATGQRVTLRCSPRSGDLSVYWYQQSLDQGLQFLIQYYNGEERAKGNILERFSAQQFPDLHSELNLSSLELGDSALYFCASSAGALGGANVLTFGAGSRLTVL.

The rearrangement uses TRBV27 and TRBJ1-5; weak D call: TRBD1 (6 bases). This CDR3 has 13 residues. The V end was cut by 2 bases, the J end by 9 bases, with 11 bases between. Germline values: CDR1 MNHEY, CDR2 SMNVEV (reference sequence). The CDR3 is CASSLVQGGPQHF. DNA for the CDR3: TGTGCCAGCAGTTTAGTCCAAGGGGGGCCCCAGCATTTT.

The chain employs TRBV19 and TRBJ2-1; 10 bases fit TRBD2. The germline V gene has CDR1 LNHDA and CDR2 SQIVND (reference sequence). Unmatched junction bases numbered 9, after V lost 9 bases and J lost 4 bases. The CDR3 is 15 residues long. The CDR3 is CASTVAGGSYNEQFF. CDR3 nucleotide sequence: TGTGCCAGCACCGTAGCGGGAGGAAGTTACAATGAGCAGTTCTTC.